The 10 T cell receptor beta chains below all came from one sample that was sequenced in a study of cytomegalovirus exposure and HLA in healthy donors. With 60 Vbeta and 13 Jbeta primers, the PCR was carried out. TCRdb's table, derived via immunoSEQ multiplex PCR, lists solely in-frame clones and lacks some. This sample's clone table lists 75,000 to 95,000 clones. The specimen was PBMCs. These TCRs come from a woman aged 60-75 years in good health and CMV-seronegative.

The chain employs TRBV6-4 and TRBJ2-1; 10 bases align to TRBD2. The J segment lost 7 bases and the V segment lost 6 bases, leaving 9 bases of the junction unmatched. CDR1 is MRHNA and CDR2 is SNTAGT in the germline V gene. The CDR3 is made up of 15 amino acids. The CDR3: CASRVLAGVVNEQFF. In DNA form, the CDR3 reads TGTGCCAGCAGGGTTCTAGCGGGGGTGGTTAATGAGCAGTTCTTC.

V gene TRBV7-8 combines with J gene TRBJ2-7; D might be TRBD1 (6 bases). The germline CDR1 and CDR2 sequences are SGHVS and FQNEAQ. The CDR3 is 13 amino acids. V shed 1 base and J shed 3 bases, with 7 bases lying between them. The CDR3 protein is CASSLGGLYEQYF. The CDR3, as DNA: TGTGCCAGCAGCTTAGGGGGGCTCTACGAGCAGTACTTC.

The chain is built from TRBV28 and TRBJ2-7; a weak D match, TRBD2 (6 bases). The CDR3 runs to 14 residues. CDR1 and CDR2 from the germline V gene are MDHEN and SYDVKM. Trimming cost V 5 bases and J 3 bases, with 14 bases left between them. The CDR3 loop reads CASSPLAENYEQYF. CDR3 nucleotides: TGTGCCAGCAGTCCGTTAGCGGAAAACTACGAGCAGTACTTC. Full variable domain (rest looked up from reference TRBV28 and TRBJ2-7): DVKVTQSSRYLVKRTGEKVFLECVQDMDHENMFWYRQDPGLGLRLIYFSYDVKMKEKGDIPEGYSVSREKKERFSLILESASTNQTSMYLCASSPLAENYEQYFGPGTRLTVT.

This rearrangement joins TRBV7-2 to TRBJ2-7, with 11 nucleotides matching TRBD2. Germline trimming cut 5 bases from V and 6 bases from J; bases unmatched to any gene: 9. CDR3 length equals 15 residues. Germline CDR1 is SGHTA and CDR2 is FQGNSA. Written as DNA, the CDR3 is TGTGCCAGCAGCCCGACTAGCGGGGCGCGTGGCGAGCAGTACTTC. It is translated as CASSPTSGARGEQYF.

The J gene is TRBJ2-7, the V gene TRBV5-4; 9 bases are shared with TRBD2. In germline, CDR1 is SGHNT, CDR2 YYREEE (reference sequence). This CDR3 contains 15 residues. V dropped 0 bases and J dropped 4; count of bases not matched to a gene: 5. The CDR3 region has the DNA TGTGCCAGCAGCTTGGACGCGGGAGGGGGGTACGAGCAGTACTTC. It codes for CASSLDAGGGYEQYF.

This chain links TRBV10-3 with TRBJ2-7, with TRBD2 matching over 8 bases. Germline values: CDR1 ENHRY, CDR2 SYGVKD. With V trimmed by 0 bases and J by 4 bases, 2 bases remained unmatched. The CDR3 is made up of 14 amino acids. The DNA for the CDR3 is TGTGCCATCAGTGAGTCTCCTAGCGGGTACGAGCAGTACTTC. Translated: CAISESPSGYEQYF.

The chain combines TRBV4-1 with TRBJ2-3; weak D call: TRBD1 (5 bases). Germline V gives CDR1 MGHRA, CDR2 YSYEKL. Trimming left V 0 bases short and J 5 bases short, with 15 bases between. The CDR3 is 16 residues long. DNA for the CDR3: TGCGCCAGCAGCCAAGAGGGGCATCCGTCGGGAGATACGCAGTATTTT. Protein product: CASSQEGHPSGDTQYF.

The chain links TRBV2 to TRBJ2-1; the D gene is possibly TRBD1 (5 bases). The V end lost 4 bases, the J end lost 10 bases, and 5 bases lay between the germline ends. The CDR3 is 10 amino acids. Per the germline V gene, CDR1 is SNHLY and CDR2 is FYNNEI. CDR3 loop: CASSGGEQFF. DNA for the CDR3: TGTGCCAGCAGTGGGGGCGAGCAGTTCTTC.

The rearrangement links TRBV2 to TRBJ2-5; 10 positions agree with TRBD1. TRBJ2-7 explains the end of the DNA better; the J call may be wrong. The CDR3 has 12 residues. Germline CDR1 is SNHLY and CDR2 is FYNNEI. The CDR3: CASKGQGNEQYF. CDR3 coding DNA: TGTGCCAGCAAGGGACAGGGGAACGAGCAGTACTTC.

The chain couples TRBV5-1 to TRBJ2-2; D remains ambiguous. Trimming left V 3 bases short and J 0 bases short, with 18 bases between. This CDR3 region has 18 residues. The germline CDR1 and CDR2 sequences are SGHRS and YFSETQ. The CDR3 region is CASSSQGVINTNTGELFF. The CDR3 DNA reads as TGCGCCAGCAGCTCCCAAGGAGTTATTAATACGAACACCGGGGAGCTGTTTTTT.